The rows below give T cell receptor beta chains drawn from one sample of a study of blood T cells in healthy people across ages. Using its own MiXCR run on the 5' RACE reads, TCRdb lists one record per CDR3 protein. The profile shows 2 million or so distinct CDR3 sequences, around 50% of them singletons. What was sequenced was blood. The receptors derive from a woman aged 40 to 50 in good health. The CDR3 runs from the conserved cysteine through the conserved F or W. Each record gives: CDR3 protein, CDR3 DNA, D gene, J gene, clone size, V gene. D genes are given only for firm matches. Size is stated for part of the rows, as once, few or many counts, or as a class when the clone is expanded.

cdr3_aa: CSAHERGAFRTDTQYF; cdr3_nt: TGCAGTGCTCACGAGCGGGGGGCTTTTCGGACAGATACGCAGTATTTT; d_call: TRBD2; j_call: TRBJ2-3; clone_size: NA; v_call: TRBV20-1
cdr3_aa: CASRWDREGRETQYF; cdr3_nt: TGTGCCAGCAGATGGGACAGGGAGGGTCGGGAGACCCAGTACTTC; d_call: TRBD1; j_call: TRBJ2-5; clone_size: NA; v_call: TRBV12-3/TRBV12-4
cdr3_aa: CASSFHRGDNGYTF; cdr3_nt: TGTGCCAGCAGTTTCCACAGGGGGGATAATGGCTACACCTTC; d_call: TRBD1; j_call: TRBJ1-2; clone_size: NA; v_call: TRBV12-3/TRBV12-4
cdr3_aa: CASSYDGGREKLFF; cdr3_nt: TGTGCCAGCAGTTATGACGGGGGAAGGGAAAAACTGTTTTTT; d_call: NA; j_call: TRBJ1-4; clone_size: NA; v_call: TRBV6-5
cdr3_aa: CASNQDDTEAFF; cdr3_nt: TGTGCCAGCAACCAGGACGACACTGAAGCTTTCTTT; d_call: NA; j_call: TRBJ1-1; clone_size: NA; v_call: TRBV6-6
cdr3_aa: CASSVAGGANEQFF; cdr3_nt: TGTGCCAGCAGCGTAGCGGGGGGGGCCAATGAGCAGTTCTTC; d_call: TRBD2; j_call: TRBJ2-1; clone_size: few; v_call: TRBV7-3
cdr3_aa: CATSRELNTEAFF; cdr3_nt: TGTGCCACCAGCAGAGAACTGAACACTGAAGCTTTCTTT; d_call: NA; j_call: TRBJ1-1; clone_size: NA; v_call: TRBV15
cdr3_aa: CSVEETGGGTGELFF; cdr3_nt: TGCAGCGTTGAAGAGACAGGAGGGGGAACCGGGGAGCTGTTTTTT; d_call: NA; j_call: TRBJ2-2; clone_size: once; v_call: TRBV29-1
cdr3_aa: CSAETGTAYGYTF; cdr3_nt: TGCAGCGCTGAGACCGGGACAGCCTATGGCTACACCTTC; d_call: TRBD1; j_call: TRBJ1-2; clone_size: NA; v_call: TRBV29-1
cdr3_aa: CASSQDKLDQPQHF; cdr3_nt: TGTGCCAGCAGCCAAGATAAGTTAGATCAGCCCCAGCATTTT; d_call: NA; j_call: TRBJ1-5; clone_size: once; v_call: TRBV4-2
cdr3_aa: CASSLSGIQYNEQFF; cdr3_nt: TGTGCCAGCAGCTTGTCGGGGATTCAGTACAATGAGCAGTTCTTC; d_call: NA; j_call: TRBJ2-1; clone_size: NA; v_call: TRBV7-2